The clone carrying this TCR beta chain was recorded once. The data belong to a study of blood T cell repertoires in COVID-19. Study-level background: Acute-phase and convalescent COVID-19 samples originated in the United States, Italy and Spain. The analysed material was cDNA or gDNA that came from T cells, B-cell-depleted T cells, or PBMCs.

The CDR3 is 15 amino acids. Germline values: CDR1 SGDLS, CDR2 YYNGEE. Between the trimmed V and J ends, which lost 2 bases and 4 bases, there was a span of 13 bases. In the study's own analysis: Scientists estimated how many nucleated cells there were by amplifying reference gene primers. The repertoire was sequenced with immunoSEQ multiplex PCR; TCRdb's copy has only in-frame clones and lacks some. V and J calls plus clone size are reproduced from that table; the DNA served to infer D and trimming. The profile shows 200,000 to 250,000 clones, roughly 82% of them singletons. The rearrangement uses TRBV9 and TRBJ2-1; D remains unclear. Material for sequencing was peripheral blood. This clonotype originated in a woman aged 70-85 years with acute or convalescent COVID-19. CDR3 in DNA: TGTGCCAGCAGCGTGGCGGCCCCTGGGTACAATGAGCAGTTCTTC. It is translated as CASSVAAPGYNEQFF.